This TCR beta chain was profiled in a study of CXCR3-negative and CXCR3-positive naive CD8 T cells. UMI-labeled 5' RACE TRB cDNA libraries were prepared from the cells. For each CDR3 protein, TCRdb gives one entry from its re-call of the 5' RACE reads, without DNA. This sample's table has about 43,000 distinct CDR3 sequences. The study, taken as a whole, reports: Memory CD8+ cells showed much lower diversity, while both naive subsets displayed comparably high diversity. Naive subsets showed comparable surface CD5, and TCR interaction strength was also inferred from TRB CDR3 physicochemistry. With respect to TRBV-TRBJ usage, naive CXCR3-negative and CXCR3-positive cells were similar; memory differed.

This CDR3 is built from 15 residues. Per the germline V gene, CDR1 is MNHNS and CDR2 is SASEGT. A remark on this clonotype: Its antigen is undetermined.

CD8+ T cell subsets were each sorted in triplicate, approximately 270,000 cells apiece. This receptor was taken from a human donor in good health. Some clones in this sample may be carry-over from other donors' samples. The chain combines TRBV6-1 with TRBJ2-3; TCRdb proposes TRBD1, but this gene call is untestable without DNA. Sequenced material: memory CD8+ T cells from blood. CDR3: CASSERPGVADTQYF.